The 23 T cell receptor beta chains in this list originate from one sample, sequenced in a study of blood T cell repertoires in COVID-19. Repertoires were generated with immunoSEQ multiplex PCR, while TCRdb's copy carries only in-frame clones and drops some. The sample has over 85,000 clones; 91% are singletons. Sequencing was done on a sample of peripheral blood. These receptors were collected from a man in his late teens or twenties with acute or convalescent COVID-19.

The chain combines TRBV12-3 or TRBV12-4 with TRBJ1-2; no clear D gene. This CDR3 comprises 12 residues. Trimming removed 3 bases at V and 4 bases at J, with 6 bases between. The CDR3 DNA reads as TGTGCCAGCAGTTTTGACTTCTATGGCTACACCTTC. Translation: CASSFDFYGYTF.

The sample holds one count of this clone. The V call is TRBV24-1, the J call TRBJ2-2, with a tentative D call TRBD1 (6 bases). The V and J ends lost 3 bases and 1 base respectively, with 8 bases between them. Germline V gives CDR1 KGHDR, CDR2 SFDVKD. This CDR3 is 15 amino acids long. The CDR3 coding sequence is TGTGCCACCAGTGATAGGGGGTGGAACACCGGGGAGCTGTTTTTT. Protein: CATSDRGWNTGELFF.

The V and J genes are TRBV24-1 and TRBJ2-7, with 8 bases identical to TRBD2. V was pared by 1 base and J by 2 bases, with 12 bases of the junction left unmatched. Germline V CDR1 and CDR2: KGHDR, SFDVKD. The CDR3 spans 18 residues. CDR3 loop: CATSDFHGLAGGPYEQYF. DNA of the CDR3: TGTGCCACCAGTGATTTTCATGGACTAGCAGGAGGGCCCTACGAGCAGTACTTC.

The CDR3 region is CASSLVGLRSGANVLTF. DNA of the CDR3: TGTGCCAGCAGCTTAGTTGGTTTGCGCTCTGGGGCCAACGTCCTGACTTTC. The chain uses TRBV7-6 and TRBJ2-6; D uncertain. Trimming removed 1 base from V and 0 bases from J, with 10 bases in between. CDR1 is SGHVS and CDR2 is FNYEAQ in the germline V gene. The length of the CDR3 is 17 residues.

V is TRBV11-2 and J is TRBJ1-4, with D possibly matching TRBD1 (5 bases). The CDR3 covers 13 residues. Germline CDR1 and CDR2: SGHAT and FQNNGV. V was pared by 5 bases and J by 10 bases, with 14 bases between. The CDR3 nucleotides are TGTGCCAGCAGCCCCAGGAACGGGGGAAAACTGTTTTTT. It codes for CASSPRNGGKLFF.

The CDR3, as DNA: TGTGCCAGCAGTTACAGAGCGGGGGGCCAGGGTGAGCAGTTCTTC. Residues: CASSYRAGGQGEQFF. The rearrangement links TRBV6-2 or TRBV6-3 to TRBJ2-1; 9 bases match TRBD2. The CDR3 loop spans 15 amino acids. CDR1 and CDR2 (germline): MNHEY, SVGEGT. The J segment lost 9 bases and the V segment lost 2 bases, leaving 8 bases of the junction unmatched.

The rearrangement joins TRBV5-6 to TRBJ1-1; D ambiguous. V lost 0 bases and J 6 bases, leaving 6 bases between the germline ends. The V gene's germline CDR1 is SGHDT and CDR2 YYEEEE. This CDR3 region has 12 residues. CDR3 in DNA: TGTGCCAGCAGCTTGGTGTCGGCTGAAGCTTTCTTT. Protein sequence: CASSLVSAEAFF.

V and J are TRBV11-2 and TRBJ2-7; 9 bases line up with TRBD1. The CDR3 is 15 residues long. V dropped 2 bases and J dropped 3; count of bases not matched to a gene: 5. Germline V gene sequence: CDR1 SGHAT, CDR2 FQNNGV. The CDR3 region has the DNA TGTGCCAGCAGCTTAAGGACAGGGGAAGGCTACGAGCAGTACTTC. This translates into CASSLRTGEGYEQYF.

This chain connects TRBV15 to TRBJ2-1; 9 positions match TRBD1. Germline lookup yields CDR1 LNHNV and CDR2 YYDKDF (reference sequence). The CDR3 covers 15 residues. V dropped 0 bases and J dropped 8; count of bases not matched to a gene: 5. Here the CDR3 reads CATSRDKDRGHEQFF. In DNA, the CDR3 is TGTGCCACCAGCAGAGATAAGGACAGGGGTCATGAGCAGTTCTTC.

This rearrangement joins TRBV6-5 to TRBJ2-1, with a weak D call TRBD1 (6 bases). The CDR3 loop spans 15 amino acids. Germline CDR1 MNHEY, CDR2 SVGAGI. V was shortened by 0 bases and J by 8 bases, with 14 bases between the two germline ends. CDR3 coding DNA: TGTGCCAGCAGTTACTCCGGGACATTGCGACATGAGCAGTTCTTC. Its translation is CASSYSGTLRHEQFF.

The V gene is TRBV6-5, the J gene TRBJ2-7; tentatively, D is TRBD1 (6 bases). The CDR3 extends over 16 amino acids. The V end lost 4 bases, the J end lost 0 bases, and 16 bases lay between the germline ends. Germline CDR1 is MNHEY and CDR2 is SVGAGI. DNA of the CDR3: TGTGCCAGCAGTTCCCCGACAGGTTCCCTCTCCTACGAGCAGTACTTC. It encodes CASSSPTGSLSYEQYF.

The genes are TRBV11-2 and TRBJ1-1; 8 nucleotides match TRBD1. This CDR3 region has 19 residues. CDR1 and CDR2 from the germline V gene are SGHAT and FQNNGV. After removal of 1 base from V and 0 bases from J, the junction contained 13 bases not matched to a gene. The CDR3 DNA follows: TGTGCCAGCAGCTTAGTGGTAACAGGGGGGGCCCTCATGAACACTGAAGCTTTCTTT. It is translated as CASSLVVTGGALMNTEAFF. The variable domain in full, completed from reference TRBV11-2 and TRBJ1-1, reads EAGVAQSPRYKIIEKRQSVAFWCNPISGHATLYWYQQILGQGPKLLIQFQNNGVVDDSQLPKDRFSAERLKGVDSTLKIQPAKLEDSAVYLCASSLVVTGGALMNTEAFFGQGTRLTVV.

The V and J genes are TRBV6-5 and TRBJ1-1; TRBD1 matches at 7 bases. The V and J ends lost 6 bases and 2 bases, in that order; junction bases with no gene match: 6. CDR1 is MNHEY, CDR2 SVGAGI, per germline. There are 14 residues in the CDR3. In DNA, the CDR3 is TGTGCCAGCAGGAGGGGACAGACTAACACTGAAGCTTTCTTT. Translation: CASRRGQTNTEAFF.

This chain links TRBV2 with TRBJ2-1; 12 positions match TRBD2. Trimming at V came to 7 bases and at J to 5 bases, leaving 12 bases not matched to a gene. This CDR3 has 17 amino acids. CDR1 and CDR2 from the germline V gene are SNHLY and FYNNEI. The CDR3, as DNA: TGTGCCAGCACCCCGGGACTAGCGGGTCCTCAGAACAATGAGCAGTTCTTC. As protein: CASTPGLAGPQNNEQFF.

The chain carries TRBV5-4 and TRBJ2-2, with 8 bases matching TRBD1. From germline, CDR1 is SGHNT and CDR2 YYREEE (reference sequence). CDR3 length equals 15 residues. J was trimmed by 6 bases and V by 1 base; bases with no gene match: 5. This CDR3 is CASSLQGAQSGELFF. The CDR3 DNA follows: TGTGCCAGCAGCTTGCAGGGGGCCCAATCCGGGGAGCTGTTTTTT.

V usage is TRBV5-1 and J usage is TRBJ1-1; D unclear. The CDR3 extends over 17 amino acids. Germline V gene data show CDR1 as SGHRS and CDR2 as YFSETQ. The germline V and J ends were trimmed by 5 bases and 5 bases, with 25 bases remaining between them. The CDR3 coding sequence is TGCGCCAGCAGAACCCTAATTGAGGCCGACGGAGGTACTGAAGCTTTCTTT. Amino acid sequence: CASRTLIEADGGTEAFF.

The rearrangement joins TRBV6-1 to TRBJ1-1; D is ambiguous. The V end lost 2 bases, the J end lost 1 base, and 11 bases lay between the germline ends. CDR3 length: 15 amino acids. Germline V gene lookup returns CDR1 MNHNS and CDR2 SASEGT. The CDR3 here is CASSEIRGWNTEAFF. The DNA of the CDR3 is TGTGCCAGCAGTGAAATCCGGGGATGGAACACTGAAGCTTTCTTT.

CDR3 nucleotides: TGCGCCAGCAGTCACCCGAACAGGTGCAATCAGCCCCAGCATTTT. It codes for CASSHPNRCNQPQHF. The chain carries TRBV23-1 and TRBJ1-5, with D possibly matching TRBD1 (5 bases). TRBV23-1 is an ORF, with its function uncertain. This CDR3 has 15 residues. V was shortened by 3 bases and J by 2 bases, with 11 bases between the two germline ends.

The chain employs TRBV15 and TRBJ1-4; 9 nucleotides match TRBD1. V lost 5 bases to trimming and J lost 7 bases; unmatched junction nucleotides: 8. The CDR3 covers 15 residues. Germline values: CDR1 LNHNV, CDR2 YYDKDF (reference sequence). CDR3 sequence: CATSLPGQGGEKLFF. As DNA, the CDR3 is TGTGCCACCAGCCTGCCGGGACAGGGAGGTGAAAAACTGTTTTTT.

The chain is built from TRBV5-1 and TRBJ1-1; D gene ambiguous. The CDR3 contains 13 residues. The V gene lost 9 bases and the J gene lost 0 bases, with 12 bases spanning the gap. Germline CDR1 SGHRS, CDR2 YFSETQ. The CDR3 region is CATGLGMNTEAFF. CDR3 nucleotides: TGCGCCACCGGACTGGGGATGAACACTGAAGCTTTCTTT.

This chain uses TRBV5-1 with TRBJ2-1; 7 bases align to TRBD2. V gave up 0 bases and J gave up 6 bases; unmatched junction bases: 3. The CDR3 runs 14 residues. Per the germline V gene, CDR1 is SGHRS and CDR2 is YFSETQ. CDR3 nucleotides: TGCGCCAGCAGCTTGGTGGCGGGAGTCAATGAGCAGTTCTTC. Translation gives CASSLVAGVNEQFF.

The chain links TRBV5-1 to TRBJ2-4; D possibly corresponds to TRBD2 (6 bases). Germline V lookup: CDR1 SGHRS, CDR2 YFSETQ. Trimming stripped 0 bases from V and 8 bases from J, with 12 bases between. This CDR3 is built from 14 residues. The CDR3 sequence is CASSLAVGGDIQYF. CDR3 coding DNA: TGCGCCAGCAGCTTGGCCGTCGGGGGTGACATTCAGTACTTC.

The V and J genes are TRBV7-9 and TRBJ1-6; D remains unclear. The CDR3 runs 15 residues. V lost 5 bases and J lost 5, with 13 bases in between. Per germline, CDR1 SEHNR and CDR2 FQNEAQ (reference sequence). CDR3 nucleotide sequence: TGTGCCAGCAGCCGCGGTGAAACCAATAATTCACCCCTCCACTTT. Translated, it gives CASSRGETNNSPLHF.